Listed here are 32 T cell receptor beta chains from one sample, sequenced in a study of blood T cells in healthy people across ages. For the second PCR, which ran for roughly 6 to 12 cycles, a sample-barcoded 5' primer and a J-beta primer mix were used. TCRdb re-derived calls from the 5' RACE reads in MiXCR, one entry per CDR3 protein. Among about 640,000 distinct CDR3 sequences listed, about 54% were seen once. The source material was blood. All receptors derive from a man aged 55-75 years in good health.

The count of this clonotype is one. The chain employs TRBV20-1 and TRBJ2-3; 14 bases align to TRBD2. V shed 6 bases, J shed 5 bases, and the junction held 4 bases outside the gene matches. Germline V lookup: CDR1 DFQATT, CDR2 SNEGSKA (reference sequence). The CDR3 consists of 14 residues. CDR3 loop: CSALTSGGVDTQYF. Here the CDR3 DNA reads TGCAGTGCCCTGACTAGCGGGGGGGTAGATACGCAGTATTTT.

J is TRBJ2-1 and V is TRBV9, with D perhaps matching TRBD1 (5 bases). Per germline, CDR1 SGDLS and CDR2 YYNGEE. Trimming took 4 bases from V and 9 from J, leaving 14 bases between them. The CDR3 spans 13 residues. CDR3 nucleotides: TGTGCCAGCAGCCCGACCCGGACAAGTGAGCAGTTCTTC. Encoded protein: CASSPTRTSEQFF.

The chain couples TRBV5-1 to TRBJ1-1; D is possibly TRBD1 (5 bases). Germline assignment: CDR1 SGHRS and CDR2 YFSETQ. The CDR3 runs 14 residues. With 0 bases removed from V and 12 bases from J, the gap between germline ends came to 18 bases. The CDR3: CASSLGRRGDETFF. The CDR3 bases are TGCGCCAGCAGCTTGGGACGGAGGGGAGACGAGACTTTCTTT.

V usage is TRBV20-1 and J usage is TRBJ2-3; tentative D call: TRBD1 (6 bases). CDR1 is DFQATT, CDR2 SNEGSKA, per germline (reference sequence). The CDR3 consists of 16 residues. The V end was cut by 6 bases, the J end by 0 bases, with 19 bases between. This CDR3 is CSAANRDIHSTDTQYF. DNA of the CDR3: TGCAGTGCCGCGAACCGGGACATCCATAGCACAGATACGCAGTATTTT.

This clonotype has a single count. V usage is TRBV11-2 and J usage is TRBJ1-5, with 7 bases matching TRBD1. The germline V gene has CDR1 SGHAT and CDR2 FQNNGV. CDR3 length equals 15 residues. V gave up 0 bases and J gave up 6 bases; unmatched junction bases: 5. CDR3 protein: CASSLDPGGGQPQHF. The CDR3 bases are TGTGCCAGCAGCTTAGACCCAGGGGGGGGTCAGCCCCAGCATTTT.

This chain connects TRBV6-1 to TRBJ1-4; possibly TRBD1 for D (5 bases). The germline CDR1 and CDR2 sequences are MNHNS and SASEGT. Trimming took 5 bases from V and 8 from J, leaving 12 bases between them. This CDR3 is 13 amino acids long. The CDR3 coding sequence is TGTGCCAGCAGTTGGGGGTTAGCGGAAAAACTGTTTTTT. Its translation is CASSWGLAEKLFF.

J is TRBJ1-1 and V is TRBV2; D uncertain. V was trimmed by 6 bases and J by 4 bases, leaving 15 bases between them. CDR3 length: 14 amino acids. Germline assignment: CDR1 SNHLY and CDR2 FYNNEI. The CDR3 sequence is CASSRTATRTEAFF. The CDR3 nucleotides are TGTGCCAGCAGCAGGACGGCGACCCGCACTGAAGCTTTCTTT.

The V call is TRBV14, the J call TRBJ2-7; D unclear. The tail of the sequence fits TRBJ2-5 better, so the J call may be wrong. CDR1 and CDR2 from the germline V gene are SGHDN and FVKESK. This CDR3 has 13 amino acids. CDR3 sequence: CASSQDRFGTQYF. The CDR3, as DNA: TGTGCCAGCAGCCAAGACCGGTTTGGGACCCAGTACTTC.

Concerning this clonotype: An end of the junction differs from the germline gene, which may be a read error. The chain employs TRBV12-3 or TRBV12-4 and TRBJ2-3; the match to TRBD2 covers 7 bases. The CDR3 length is 14 residues. The CDR3 DNA sequence: TGTGCCAGCAGTTTGGGAGGGGCCGGAGATGCGCAATATTTT. Encoded protein: CASSLGGAGDAQYF.

The chain carries TRBV7-9 and TRBJ1-1; 11 bases line up with TRBD1. Germline lookup yields CDR1 SEHNR and CDR2 FQNEAQ (reference sequence). The CDR3 consists of 15 residues. V gave up 7 bases and J gave up 5 bases; unmatched junction bases: 9. CDR3 sequence: CASTRTGGARTEAFF. In nucleotides, the CDR3 is TGTGCCAGCACCCGGACAGGGGGCGCTCGGACTGAAGCTTTCTTT.

This rearrangement joins TRBV20-1 to TRBJ1-2; tentatively, D is TRBD1 (5 bases). CDR1 DFQATT and CDR2 SNEGSKA come from the germline V gene (reference sequence). CDR3 length equals 11 residues. The DNA of the CDR3 is TGCACCCCAAGGAGGGACGATGGCTACACCTTC. It is translated as CTPRRDDGYTF.

This clonotype has only one observation. This chain joins TRBV21-1 and TRBJ2-7; the D call of TRBD1 is as the table states it, not checked on the DNA. TRBV21-1 is termed a pseudogene. The CDR3 length is 17 residues. CDR3 in amino acids: CASSKRGAVKPSYEQYF. In DNA, the CDR3 is TGTGCCAGCAGCAAAAGGGGGGCTGTTAAACCGTCCTACGAGCAGTACTTC.

The chain is built from TRBV10-3 and TRBJ2-6, with D unclear. Per the germline V gene, CDR1 is ENHRY and CDR2 is SYGVKD. The CDR3 is 16 amino acids. V lost 3 bases and J 0 bases, leaving 9 bases between the germline ends. The CDR3 coding sequence is TGTGCCATCAGTGAAGGCGGTCACTCTGGGGCCAACGTCCTGACTTTC. It codes for CAISEGGHSGANVLTF.

The chain has TRBV12-3 or TRBV12-4 and TRBJ2-7; 13 bases fit TRBD2. The CDR3 length is 15 residues. Trimming cost V 5 bases and J 1 base; bases outside gene matches: 2. The DNA for the CDR3 is TGTGCCAGCAGTCAACTAGCGGGGGGGTCCTACGAGCAGTACTTC. It specifies CASSQLAGGSYEQYF.

This clonotype showed up just a few times. A much larger clone lies a single base off, so this may be a read error. J is TRBJ2-7 and V is TRBV29-1; TRBD1 matches 8 bases. This CDR3 has 13 amino acids. Germline V CDR1 and CDR2: SQVTM, ANQGSEA. Trimming removed 7 bases from V and 7 bases from J; junction bases left unmatched: 12. The CDR3: CSAGGQVSVEQYF. CDR3 DNA sequence: TGCAGCGCTGGGGGACAGGTTTCGGTGGAGCAGTACTTC.

V and J are TRBV20-1 and TRBJ1-2, with D tentatively TRBD1 (5 bases). This CDR3 is built from 14 residues. V shed 2 bases and J shed 6 bases, with 16 bases lying between them. CDR1 DFQATT and CDR2 SNEGSKA come from the germline V gene (reference sequence). Here the CDR3 DNA reads TGCAGTGCTAGATCCCCTGGGGGGGTCCATGGCTACACCTTC. Translated, it gives CSARSPGGVHGYTF.

Many counts were recorded for this clonotype. V and J are TRBV5-1 and TRBJ1-6, with TRBD1 matching 8 bases. CDR1 SGHRS and CDR2 YFSETQ come from the germline V gene. CDR3 length: 16 amino acids. V dropped 3 bases and J dropped 9; count of bases not matched to a gene: 11. CDR3 bases: TGCGCCAGCAGCTCGACAGGGGACCCAGGCGGTTCACCCCTCCACTTT. Its protein is CASSSTGDPGGSPLHF.

The gene calls are TRBV3-1 and TRBJ1-2; D not resolved. CDR3 length equals 15 residues. V lost 0 bases and J lost 4, with 12 bases in between. Germline V lookup: CDR1 LGHDT, CDR2 YNNKEL (reference sequence). CDR3 coding DNA: TGTGCCAGCAGCCAAGATCTAGGAGGAAGCTATGGCTACACCTTC. This encodes CASSQDLGGSYGYTF.

Notes on this clonotype: A single base separates this from a much larger clone, so it may be a read error. The chain is built from TRBV16 and TRBJ1-2; D is unresolved. Looked up from germline, CDR1 is KGHSY and CDR2 is FQNENV. This CDR3 is 12 amino acids long. DNA of the CDR3: TGTGTCAGCAGCGCCTCGGGCCATGGCTACACCTTC. The encoded protein is CVSSASGHGYTF.

Only a few counts were recorded for this clonotype. The genes are TRBV3-1 and TRBJ2-5; D is unclear. The V gene lost 1 base and the J gene lost 5 bases, with 5 bases spanning the gap. Looked up from germline, CDR1 is LGHDT and CDR2 is YNNKEL (reference sequence). The CDR3 totals 12 residues. CDR3 amino acids: CASSQGVETQYF. The DNA for the CDR3 is TGTGCCAGCAGCCAAGGGGTGGAGACCCAGTACTTC.

J is TRBJ2-7 and V is TRBV5-1; TRBD2 matches 7 bases. V shed 0 bases and J 0 bases; nucleotides not matched to a gene: 3. The CDR3 has 15 amino acids. Germline CDR1 is SGHRS and CDR2 is YFSETQ. The CDR3 nucleotides read TGCGCCAGCAGCTTGGATACGGGAGGCTCCTACGAGCAGTACTTC. Translating gives CASSLDTGGSYEQYF.

CDR3 sequence: CASSKTGSGTDTQYF. The CDR3 DNA reads TGTGCCAGCAGTAAGACAGGGAGCGGCACAGATACGCAGTATTTT. This chain joins TRBV12-3 or TRBV12-4 and TRBJ2-3, with TRBD1 matching 7 bases. The ends lost 5 bases at V and 1 base at J; junction bases unmatched: 6. CDR3 length: 15 residues.

J is TRBJ2-1 and V is TRBV7-9; 10 bases are shared with TRBD2. TRBJ2-7 matches the DNA end more closely, so the J call is doubtful. Germline-derived CDR1 and CDR2 are SEHNR and FQNEAQ (reference sequence). The CDR3 sequence is 17 residues long. In nucleotides, the CDR3 is TGTGCCAGCAGTAATGGGAAGCGGGGGGGCAGAGGCAATGAGCAGTACTTC. It is translated as CASSNGKRGGRGNEQYF.

The rearrangement uses TRBV3-1 and TRBJ1-6; D is possibly TRBD1 (5 bases). V lost 0 bases, J lost 0 bases, and 12 bases lay in between. The CDR3 covers 18 residues. Germline CDR1 reads LGHDT; CDR2 reads YNNKEL (reference sequence). The DNA for the CDR3 is TGTGCCAGCAGCCAAGAATTTGGGACCAGCTCCTATAATTCACCCCTCCACTTT. Its translation is CASSQEFGTSSYNSPLHF. The entire variable domain, with the rest obtained from reference TRBV3-1 and TRBJ1-6, is as follows: DTAVSQTPKYLVTQMGNDKSIKCEQNLGHDTMYWYKQDSKKFLKIMFSYNNKELIINETVPNRFSPKSPDKAHLNLHINSLELGDSAVYFCASSQEFGTSSYNSPLHFGNGTRLTVT.

This chain links TRBV18 with TRBJ1-2; no firm D call. Germline values: CDR1 KGHSH, CDR2 LQKENI. With 0 bases removed from V and 4 bases from J, the gap between germline ends came to 9 bases. The CDR3 is made up of 14 amino acids. The DNA for the CDR3 is TGTGCCAGCTCACCACCGGAGGCAGGCTATGGCTACACCTTC. The encoded protein is CASSPPEAGYGYTF.

This clonotype has more than one count but fewer than ten. V usage is TRBV4-2 and J usage is TRBJ2-5; D is undetermined. The J call could be wrong; TRBJ2-7 is a better fit for the DNA end. The CDR3 is 13 residues long. CDR1 and CDR2 (germline): LGHNA, YNFKEQ. This CDR3 is CASSQDIGYEQYF. The CDR3 DNA sequence: TGTGCCAGCAGCCAAGATATTGGCTACGAGCAGTACTTC.

This clonotype was seen only a few times. The chain employs TRBV15 and TRBJ2-5; 11 bases map to TRBD2. Per the germline V gene, CDR1 is LNHNV and CDR2 is YYDKDF (reference sequence). Trimming cost V 0 bases and J 13 bases; bases outside gene matches: 7. This CDR3 spans 14 amino acids. DNA of the CDR3: TGTGCCACCAGCAGAGATGGGACTAGCGGCCCCAGGTACTTC. Translating it yields CATSRDGTSGPRYF.

The CDR3 sequence is CASRTVSTGKTDTQYF. The DNA for the CDR3 is TGTGCCAGCAGGACCGTCTCGACAGGGAAAACAGATACGCAGTATTTT. The V call is TRBV7-2, the J call TRBJ2-3; TRBD1 agrees at 7 bases. V lost 6 bases, J lost 3 bases, and 12 bases stayed unmatched. The germline V gene has CDR1 SGHTA and CDR2 FQGNSA. This CDR3 is 16 amino acids long.

The sample holds a few counts of this clonotype. This rearrangement joins TRBV5-1 to TRBJ2-1, with TRBD2 identical over 12 bases. The CDR3 loop spans 16 amino acids. Germline trimming cut 3 bases from V and 7 bases from J; bases unmatched to any gene: 8. Per germline, CDR1 SGHRS and CDR2 YFSETQ. Here the CDR3 reads CASSSASGGAGNEQFF. In DNA, the CDR3 is TGCGCCAGCAGCTCGGCTAGCGGGGGGGCCGGGAATGAGCAGTTCTTC. The full variable domain, its missing parts supplied by reference TRBV5-1 and TRBJ2-1, is KAGVTQTPRYLIKTRGQQVTLSCSPISGHRSVSWYQQTPGQGLQFLFEYFSETQRNKGNFPGRFSGRQFSNSRSEMNVSTLELGDSALYLCASSSASGGAGNEQFFGPGTRLTVL.

This clonotype has at least ten counts. J is TRBJ1-2 and V is TRBV29-1; no clear D. The germline gives CDR1 SQVTM, CDR2 ANQGSEA. The CDR3 has 12 amino acids. V lost 8 bases to trimming and J lost 4 bases, with 14 bases between them. This chain's CDR3 is CSHPGPGYGYTF. CDR3 DNA: TGCAGCCACCCCGGCCCTGGCTATGGCTACACCTTC. Supplemented by reference TRBV29-1 and TRBJ1-2, the full variable domain reads SAVISQKPSRDICQRGTSLTIQCQVDSQVTMMFWYRQQPGQSLTLIATANQGSEATYESGFVIDKFPISRPNLTFSTLTVSNMSPEDSSIYLCSHPGPGYGYTFGSGTRLTVV.

The chain carries TRBV7-9 and TRBJ2-1, with TRBD2 identical over 8 bases. The CDR3 is 12 amino acids. The germline V gene has CDR1 SEHNR and CDR2 FQNEAQ (reference sequence). The junction had 2 bases not matched to a gene; V was cut back by 4 bases and J by 9 bases. The CDR3 here is CASSSGGVEQFF. The CDR3 bases are TGTGCCAGCAGCTCGGGGGGGGTTGAGCAGTTCTTC. The whole variable domain, filled in from reference TRBV7-9 and TRBJ2-1, reads DTGVSQNPRHKITKRGQNVTFRCDPISEHNRLYWYRQTLGQGPEFLTYFQNEAQLEKSRLLSDRFSAERPKGSFSTLEIQRTEQGDSAMYLCASSSGGVEQFFGPGTRLTVL.

The J gene is TRBJ1-2, the V gene TRBV7-2; no definite D call. Per germline, CDR1 SGHTA and CDR2 FQGNSA. The CDR3 length is 14 residues. The ends were cut back, 2 bases at V and 5 bases at J, with 12 bases in the middle. The DNA of the CDR3 is TGTGCCAGCAGCTTAACGACATCTCCTTATGGCTACACCTTC. It codes for CASSLTTSPYGYTF. The full variable domain, rest sourced from reference TRBV7-2 and TRBJ1-2, is GAGVSQSPSNKVTEKGKDVELRCDPISGHTALYWYRQSLGQGLEFLIYFQGNSAPDKSGLPSDRFSAERTGGSVSTLTIQRTQQEDSAVYLCASSLTTSPYGYTFGSGTRLTVV.